These 4 T cell receptor beta chains were all obtained from the same sample, sequenced in a study of blood T cell repertoires in COVID-19. TCRdb's copy holds only in-frame clones and misses some; the assay was immunoSEQ multiplex PCR. The sample carries approximately 72,000 clones, 84% recorded once. Sequenced: peripheral blood. All receptors derive from a man over 45 with active COVID-19.

This clone showed up just once. The V gene is TRBV5-4, the J gene TRBJ2-3; D is unresolved. Germline assignment: CDR1 SGHNT and CDR2 YYREEE (reference sequence). V dropped 2 bases and J dropped 3 bases, with 13 bases sitting between them. The CDR3 contains 15 residues. This chain's CDR3 is CASSLPLGPTDTQYF. The DNA for the CDR3 is TGTGCCAGCAGCTTACCCCTTGGGCCGACAGATACGCAGTATTTT. The whole variable domain, remainder taken from reference TRBV5-4 and TRBJ2-3, is ETGVTQSPTHLIKTRGQQVTLRCSSQSGHNTVSWYQQALGQGPQFIFQYYREEENGRGNFPPRFSGLQFPNYSSELNVNALELDDSALYLCASSLPLGPTDTQYFGPGTRLTVL.

This clone has only one observation. One end of the junction varies from germline; a read error may be responsible. The chain employs TRBV5-6 and TRBJ2-7; 14 bases are shared with TRBD2. Germline-derived CDR1 and CDR2 are SGHDT and YYEEEE. This CDR3 is built from 13 residues. The CDR3 spells CASSLSGLAGAHF. The CDR3 bases are TGTGCCAGCAGCTTGTCGGGACTAGCGGGGGCCCACTTC.

J is TRBJ2-5 and V is TRBV30; possible D gene TRBD2, 6 bases. There are 14 residues in the CDR3. Trimming took 1 base from V and 5 from J, leaving 14 bases between them. Germline V gene lookup returns CDR1 GTSNPN and CDR2 SVGIG (reference sequence). CDR3 in DNA: TGTGCCTGGAGTGGCCTCGGGGGTAGGGAGACCCAGTACTTC. This codes for CAWSGLGGRETQYF.

The J gene is TRBJ1-1, the V gene TRBV5-1; 8 bases are a match to TRBD1. The CDR3 runs to 16 residues. Germline V gives CDR1 SGHRS, CDR2 YFSETQ. J gave up 2 bases and V 4 bases, and 10 bases lay outside the gene matches. The CDR3 nucleotides read TGCGCCAGCAGCGCCGCTTGGACAGGGCATAACACTGAAGCTTTCTTT. It is translated as CASSAAWTGHNTEAFF.